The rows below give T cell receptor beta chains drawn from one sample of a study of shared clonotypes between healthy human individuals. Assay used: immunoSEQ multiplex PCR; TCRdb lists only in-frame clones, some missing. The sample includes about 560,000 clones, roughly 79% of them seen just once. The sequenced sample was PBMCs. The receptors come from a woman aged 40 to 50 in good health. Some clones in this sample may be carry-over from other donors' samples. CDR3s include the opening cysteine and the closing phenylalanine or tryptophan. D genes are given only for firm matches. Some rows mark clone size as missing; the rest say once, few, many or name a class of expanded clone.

CASRVQTKTSGIYNEQFF,TGTGCCAGCAGGGTACAAACAAAGACTAGCGGGATTTACAATGAGCAGTTCTTC,TRBV28,-,TRBJ2-1,TRBD2
CASTSNYRLGDEQFF,TGTGCCAGCACCTCCAACTACCGCCTGGGGGATGAGCAGTTCTTC,TRBV7-6,-,TRBJ2-1,-
CASSHSRLAGGFSSDTQYF,TGTGCCAGCAGCCACTCACGACTAGCGGGAGGCTTCTCATCAGATACGCAGTATTTT,TRBV5-8,-,TRBJ2-3,TRBD2
CASSLPAGTERSNYGYTF,TGTGCCAGCAGCCTTCCGGCCGGGACGGAAAGATCTAACTATGGCTACACCTTC,TRBV5-4,-,TRBJ1-2,-
CAWGVQSEKLFF,TGTGCCTGGGGGGTGCAGTCGGAAAAACTGTTTTTT,TRBV30,-,TRBJ1-4,-
CASNSEGRAGETQYF,TGTGCCAGCAACTCCGAGGGACGGGCAGGCGAGACCCAGTACTTC,TRBV7-3,-,TRBJ2-5,-
CASSVGRVANTIYF,TGTGCCAGTTCAGTGGGACGAGTTGCAAACACCATATATTTT,TRBV9,-,TRBJ1-3,-
CASSSAGGRGYTF,TGTGCCAGTAGTTCGGCGGGGGGCCGTGGCTACACCTTC,TRBV19,once,TRBJ1-2,-
CASSYVTGPRTYGYTF,TGTGCCAGCAGTTACGTGACAGGTCCCCGCACCTATGGCTACACCTTC,TRBV6-5,-,TRBJ1-2,-
CASSLAAQTEAFF,TGTGCCAGCAGCTTAGCGGCCCAAACTGAAGCTTTCTTT,TRBV7-9,-,TRBJ1-1,-
CSVRTSGGGELFF,TGCAGCGTGAGGACTAGCGGTGGCGGGGAGCTGTTTTTT,TRBV29-1,-,TRBJ2-2,TRBD2
CASSPAGSQPQHF,TGTGCCAGCAGCCCCGCAGGTAGTCAGCCCCAGCATTTT,TRBV28,-,TRBJ1-5,-
CASSPSGGNQPQHF,TGTGCCAGCTCACCAAGCGGCGGCAATCAGCCCCAGCATTTT,TRBV18,-,TRBJ1-5,-
CASSIRRGSGEKLFF,TGTGCCAGTAGTATACGGAGGGGGTCTGGTGAAAAACTGTTTTTT,TRBV19,-,TRBJ1-4,-
CAWRTGEAQYF,TGTGCCTGGAGAACGGGAGAGGCCCAGTACTTC,TRBV30,-,TRBJ2-5,-
CASSLRGLQNTGELFF,TGTGCCAGCAGCCTGCGCGGGCTCCAAAACACCGGGGAGCTGTTTTTT,TRBV11-2,-,TRBJ2-2,-
CAVGPAGGNNEQFF,TGTGCCGTAGGGCCGGCAGGGGGGAACAATGAGCAGTTCTTC,TRBV6-5,-,TRBJ2-1,-
CASSLVGRGVLMAKNIQYF,TGTGCCAGCAGCTTAGTAGGGAGAGGGGTGCTTATGGCCAAAAACATTCAGTACTTC,TRBV11-2,-,TRBJ2-4,-
CASTDGWGNQPQHF,TGTGCCAGCACCGACGGATGGGGCAATCAGCCCCAGCATTTT,TRBV6-1,once,TRBJ1-5,-
CASSLKQGETGAFF,TGTGCCAGCAGCTTAAAACAGGGAGAGACTGGAGCTTTCTTT,TRBV7-9,-,TRBJ1-1,-
CSVVRGADYNEQFF,TGCAGCGTTGTCCGGGGGGCTGACTACAATGAGCAGTTCTTC,TRBV29-1,-,TRBJ2-1,-
CASLDRAGNTIYF,TGTGCCAGCCTCGACAGGGCTGGAAACACCATATATTTT,TRBV28,few,TRBJ1-3,TRBD1
CASSPWTGNNEQFF,TGTGCCAGCTCACCTTGGACAGGGAACAATGAGCAGTTCTTC,TRBV18,few,TRBJ2-1,TRBD1